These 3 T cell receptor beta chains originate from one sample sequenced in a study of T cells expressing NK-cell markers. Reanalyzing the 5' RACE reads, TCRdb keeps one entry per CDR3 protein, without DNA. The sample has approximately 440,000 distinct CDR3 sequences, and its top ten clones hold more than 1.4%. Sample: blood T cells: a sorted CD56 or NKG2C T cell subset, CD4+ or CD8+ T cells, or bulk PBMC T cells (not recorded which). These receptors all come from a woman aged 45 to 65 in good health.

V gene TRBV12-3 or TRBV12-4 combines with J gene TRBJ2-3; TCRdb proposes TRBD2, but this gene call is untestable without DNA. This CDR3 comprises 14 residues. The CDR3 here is CASSRTSARVTQYF.

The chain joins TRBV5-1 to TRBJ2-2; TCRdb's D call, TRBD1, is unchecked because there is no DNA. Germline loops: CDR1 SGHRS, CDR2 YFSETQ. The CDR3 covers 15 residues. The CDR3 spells CASSFRQGGPGELFF.

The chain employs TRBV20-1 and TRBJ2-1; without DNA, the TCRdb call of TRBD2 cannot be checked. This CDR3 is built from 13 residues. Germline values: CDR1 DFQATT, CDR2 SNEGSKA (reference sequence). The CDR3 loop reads CSASYGLAGVNFF.